Below, 26 T cell receptor beta chains from the same sample are listed, as sequenced in a study of blood T cell repertoires in COVID-19 (dated by TCRdb to the early 2020s). The protocol used for the library was the immunoSEQ multiplex PCR assay. TCRdb mirrors the immuneACCESS table, restricted to in-frame sequences. Some clones are absent from its copies; in checked studies, under half trace to an unresolved V gene, and the reason for the others is unknown. This sample holds tens of thousands of clones; roughly 83% were observed only once. The ten largest clones represent roughly a third of the sample. The sequenced material came from peripheral blood. The receptors stem from a woman aged 80 or older with active or convalescent COVID-19.

The chain uses TRBV5-1 and TRBJ2-1; the D gene is possibly TRBD2 (5 bases). With 3 bases removed from V and 3 bases from J, the gap between germline ends came to 10 bases. The CDR3 runs to 14 residues. CDR1 and CDR2 from the germline V gene are SGHRS and YFSETQ. CDR3 coding DNA: TGCGCCAGCAGCTCACGGACTGGCTACAATGAGCAGTTCTTC. As protein: CASSSRTGYNEQFF.

This sequence joins TRBV28 and TRBJ1-2, with D unclear. Germline CDR1 reads MDHEN; CDR2 reads SYDVKM. V was cut by 6 bases and J by 8 bases, with 13 bases left in between. CDR3 length: 12 amino acids. CDR3 sequence reads: CASSHTDWGYTF. For the CDR3, the DNA is TGTGCCAGCAGCCACACCGACTGGGGCTACACCTTC.

The V call is TRBV18, the J call TRBJ2-7; 10 bases align to TRBD1. The V gene's germline CDR1 is KGHSH and CDR2 LQKENI. J gave up 4 bases and V 3 bases, and 6 bases lay outside the gene matches. The CDR3 is 15 amino acids. The CDR3 region is CASSPSDRGQYEQYF. CDR3 nucleotide sequence: TGTGCCAGCTCACCCTCCGACAGGGGGCAATACGAGCAGTACTTC.

V and J are TRBV7-3 and TRBJ1-1; maybe TRBD1 (5 bases). V gave up 4 bases and J gave up 4 bases, with 10 bases separating them. The CDR3 loop spans 13 amino acids. CDR1 is SGHTA and CDR2 is FQGTGA in the germline V gene. This chain's CDR3 is CASSSQGSTEAFF. The CDR3 nucleotides read TGTGCCAGCAGCTCCCAGGGAAGCACTGAAGCTTTCTTT.

The V gene is TRBV19, the J gene TRBJ2-1; D call uncertain. V was trimmed by 5 bases and J by 5 bases, leaving 16 bases between them. CDR1 LNHDA and CDR2 SQIVND come from the germline V gene (reference sequence). The CDR3 has 15 residues. CDR3 protein: CASSANSVHHNEQFF. The CDR3, as DNA: TGTGCCAGTAGTGCTAACTCTGTCCACCACAATGAGCAGTTCTTC. The full variable domain, its missing parts supplied by reference TRBV19 and TRBJ2-1, is DGGITQSPKYLFRKEGQNVTLSCEQNLNHDAMYWYRQDPGQGLRLIYYSQIVNDFQKGDIAEGYSVSREKKESFPLTVTSAQKNPTAFYLCASSANSVHHNEQFFGPGTRLTVL.

The rearrangement joins TRBV2 to TRBJ2-7; TRBD1 is a possible D gene (5 bases). Germline values: CDR1 SNHLY, CDR2 FYNNEI. The CDR3 totals 14 residues. Trimming left V 2 bases short and J 5 bases short, with 13 bases between. The CDR3 is CASSELIRADEQYF. The CDR3 DNA follows: TGTGCCAGCAGTGAACTCATCAGGGCGGACGAGCAGTACTTC.

The sample holds a few counts of this clone. The chain joins TRBV5-4 to TRBJ1-1; D unclear. In germline, CDR1 is SGHNT, CDR2 YYREEE (reference sequence). The CDR3 is 13 residues long. V lost 0 bases, J lost 1 base, and 4 bases lay in between. CDR3 in DNA: TGTGCCAGCAGCTTGGGCAGGAACACTGAAGCTTTCTTT. It specifies CASSLGRNTEAFF.

The J gene is TRBJ2-3, the V gene TRBV5-1; 11 nucleotides line up with TRBD2. The CDR3 spans 16 residues. Germline-derived CDR1 and CDR2 are SGHRS and YFSETQ. Trimming at V came to 0 bases and at J to 6 bases, leaving 6 bases not matched to a gene. CDR3 amino acids: CASSLGLAGGVDTQYF. For the CDR3, the DNA is TGCGCCAGCAGCTTGGGGCTAGCGGGGGGAGTGGATACGCAGTATTTT.

This chain joins TRBV12-5 and TRBJ2-3, with 7 bases that match TRBD1. Germline assignment: CDR1 LGHNT and CDR2 FRNRAP. Trimming removed 6 bases from V and 4 bases from J; junction bases left unmatched: 4. The CDR3 runs 13 residues. The CDR3 region has the DNA TGTGCTAGTGGCACAACAGGGGCAGATACGCAGTATTTT. It codes for CASGTTGADTQYF.

V and J are TRBV23-1 and TRBJ1-6; no clear D gene. TRBV23-1 carries the ORF label, with uncertain function. With 0 bases removed from V and 0 bases from J, the gap between germline ends came to 12 bases. The CDR3 has 18 amino acids. The CDR3 loop reads CASSQSDSRDSYNSPLHF. Written as DNA, the CDR3 is TGCGCCAGCAGTCAATCCGATTCGAGGGACTCCTATAATTCACCCCTCCACTTT.

The gene calls are TRBV9 and TRBJ1-1; the match to TRBD1 covers 7 bases. Germline-derived CDR1 and CDR2 are SGDLS and YYNGEE. There are 14 residues in the CDR3. V gave up 3 bases and J gave up 5 bases; unmatched junction bases: 7. The CDR3: CASSARQGGTEAFF. The CDR3 region has the DNA TGTGCCAGCAGCGCCCGACAGGGTGGGACTGAAGCTTTCTTT.

This clone has a single count. The chain joins TRBV7-2 to TRBJ2-3; 9 bases align to TRBD2. Germline CDR1 SGHTA, CDR2 FQGNSA. The junction had 7 bases not matched to a gene; V was cut back by 4 bases and J by 14 bases. The CDR3 runs 12 residues. The CDR3 DNA is TGTGCCAGCAGCTCCCCCGGGACTAGCCGGTATTTT. Translated, it gives CASSSPGTSRYF.

The rearrangement uses TRBV13 and TRBJ1-3; 8 nucleotides agree with TRBD1. Per the germline V gene, CDR1 is PRHDT and CDR2 is FYEKMQ (reference sequence). This CDR3 is 16 amino acids long. The V and J ends lost 5 bases and 0 bases, in that order; junction bases with no gene match: 6. In DNA form, the CDR3 reads TGTGCCAGCAGCAAAGACAGGGGCCACTCTGGAAACACCATATATTTT. This sequence encodes CASSKDRGHSGNTIYF.

The chain carries TRBV7-9 and TRBJ2-5, with 10 nucleotides matching TRBD2. Trimming cost V 6 bases and J 1 base; bases outside gene matches: 11. Germline loops: CDR1 SEHNR, CDR2 FQNEAQ (reference sequence). The CDR3 totals 17 residues. CDR3 nucleotide sequence: TGTGCCAGCAGTAGGCCCCTAGCGGGAGCTGGCCAAGAGACCCAGTACTTC. Amino acids: CASSRPLAGAGQETQYF.

V is TRBV29-1 and J is TRBJ2-7; 7 bases fit TRBD1. Per germline, CDR1 SQVTM and CDR2 ANQGSEA. V trimming: 4 bases; J trimming: 4 bases; junction bases outside the gene matches: 10. This CDR3 has 14 residues. The CDR3 DNA sequence: TGCAGCGTTGTAGCGATCCGGGACAGTTACGAGCAGTACTTC. Amino acid sequence: CSVVAIRDSYEQYF.

The V call is TRBV5-1, the J call TRBJ2-7, with 7 nucleotides matching TRBD2. CDR3 length: 14 amino acids. CDR1 is SGHRS and CDR2 is YFSETQ in the germline V gene. Trimming cost V 0 bases and J 4 bases; bases outside gene matches: 4. CDR3 sequence (DNA): TGCGCCAGCAGCTTGGTAGCGGGCGGATACGAGCAGTACTTC. This gives the protein CASSLVAGGYEQYF.

V gene TRBV9 combines with J gene TRBJ1-1, with a tentative D call TRBD1 (6 bases). There are 15 residues in the CDR3. Trimming left V 1 base short and J 3 bases short, with 13 bases between. Germline values: CDR1 SGDLS, CDR2 YYNGEE. The CDR3 sequence is CASSVNTGTDTEAFF. The CDR3 bases are TGTGCCAGCAGCGTAAATACAGGGACCGACACTGAAGCTTTCTTT. The full variable domain, its missing parts supplied by reference TRBV9 and TRBJ1-1, is DSGVTQTPKHLITATGQRVTLRCSPRSGDLSVYWYQQSLDQGLQFLIQYYNGEERAKGNILERFSAQQFPDLHSELNLSSLELGDSALYFCASSVNTGTDTEAFFGQGTRLTVV.

V is TRBV5-5 and J is TRBJ2-7; tentatively, D is TRBD1 (9 bases). Trimming shortened V by 4 bases and J by 4 bases, and 24 bases separated the two germline ends. The CDR3 sequence is 17 residues long. CDR1 is SGHKS, CDR2 YYEKEE, per germline (reference sequence). The CDR3 nucleotides read TGTGCCAGCAGCCCCGGCAGCGGGGGACAGGGTCGATACGAGCAGTACTTC. Translating gives CASSPGSGGQGRYEQYF.

The chain has TRBV7-9 and TRBJ2-1, with TRBD1 identical over 7 bases. Per germline, CDR1 SEHNR and CDR2 FQNEAQ (reference sequence). This CDR3 spans 16 amino acids. Trimming cost V 5 bases and J 3 bases; bases outside gene matches: 10. CDR3 amino acids: CASSPTGTANYNEQFF. For the CDR3, the DNA is TGTGCCAGCAGCCCTACCGGGACAGCCAACTACAATGAGCAGTTCTTC.

The chain uses TRBV6-5 and TRBJ1-5; maybe TRBD1 (5 bases). This CDR3 is 14 amino acids long. Germline V gene data show CDR1 as MNHEY and CDR2 as SVGAGI. The germline V and J ends were trimmed by 8 bases and 2 bases, with 13 bases remaining between them. CDR3 amino acids: CASALRAGNQPQHF. The CDR3 nucleotides read TGTGCCAGCGCCCTCAGGGCGGGCAATCAGCCCCAGCATTTT.

The chain uses TRBV6-5 and TRBJ2-7; 9 positions agree with TRBD1. Unmatched junction bases numbered 14, after V lost 5 bases and J lost 12 bases. The germline CDR1 and CDR2 sequences are MNHEY and SVGAGI. The CDR3 runs 14 residues. CDR3 sequence reads: CASSRTGERGKRYF. In DNA form, the CDR3 reads TGTGCCAGCAGTCGGACAGGGGAAAGGGGGAAGCGGTACTTC.

The CDR3 region has the DNA TGTGCCAGCTCACCAGGGGCAGGGCCCTTTGAGCAGTACTTC. This codes for CASSPGAGPFEQYF. V is TRBV18 and J is TRBJ2-7; possible D gene TRBD1, 5 bases. This CDR3 region has 14 residues. Trimming cost V 2 bases and J 7 bases, with 15 bases left between them. Per the germline V gene, CDR1 is KGHSH and CDR2 is LQKENI.

V usage is TRBV28 and J usage is TRBJ2-1; the match to TRBD2 covers 11 bases. This CDR3 contains 18 residues. With 5 bases clipped from V and 9 bases from J, the junction kept 18 bases outside the gene matches. Germline V gene sequence: CDR1 MDHEN, CDR2 SYDVKM. The CDR3 loop reads CASSLEGVTSGSFGEQFF. The CDR3 DNA is TGTGCCAGCAGTCTAGAGGGGGTAACTAGCGGGAGTTTCGGTGAGCAGTTCTTC.

The chain carries TRBV7-2 and TRBJ2-5; D is ambiguous. This CDR3 is 15 amino acids long. Trimming took 1 base from V and 5 from J, leaving 14 bases between them. From germline, CDR1 is SGHTA and CDR2 FQGNSA. CDR3 sequence (DNA): TGTGCCAGCAGCTTAGACTTCTACCCCACGGAGACCCAGTACTTC. Its translation: CASSLDFYPTETQYF.

This CDR3 is CASSPGVPPYEQYF. The CDR3 region has the DNA TGTGCCAGCAGCCCGGGGGTCCCTCCGTACGAGCAGTACTTC. This chain joins TRBV2 and TRBJ2-7; D possibly corresponds to TRBD2 (6 bases). The CDR3 has 14 amino acids. V dropped 6 bases and J dropped 4 bases, with 16 bases sitting between them. CDR1 is SNHLY and CDR2 is FYNNEI in the germline V gene.

V usage is TRBV20-1 and J usage is TRBJ2-1; 12 bases align to TRBD2. Germline-derived CDR1 and CDR2 are DFQATT and SNEGSKA (reference sequence). With 3 bases clipped from V and 6 bases from J, the junction kept 15 bases outside the gene matches. The CDR3 has 18 amino acids. The CDR3 reads CSASLLSSGRAPGNEQFF. For the CDR3, the DNA is TGCAGTGCTAGTCTCCTGTCTAGCGGGAGGGCCCCTGGCAATGAGCAGTTCTTC.